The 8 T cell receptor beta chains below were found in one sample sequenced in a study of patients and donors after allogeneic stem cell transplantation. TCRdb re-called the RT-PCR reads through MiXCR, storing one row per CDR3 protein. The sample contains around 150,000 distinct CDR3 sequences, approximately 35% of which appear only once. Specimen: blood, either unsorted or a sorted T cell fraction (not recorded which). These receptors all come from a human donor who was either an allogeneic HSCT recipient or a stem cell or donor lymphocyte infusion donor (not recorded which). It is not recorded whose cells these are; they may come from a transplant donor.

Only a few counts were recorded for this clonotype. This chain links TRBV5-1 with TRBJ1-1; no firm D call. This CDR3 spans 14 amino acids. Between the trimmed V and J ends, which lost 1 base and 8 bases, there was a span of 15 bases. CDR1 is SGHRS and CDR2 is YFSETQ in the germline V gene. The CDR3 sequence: CASSLWSEGAEAFF. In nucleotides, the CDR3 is TGCGCCAGCAGCTTGTGGTCAGAGGGAGCCGAAGCTTTCTTT.

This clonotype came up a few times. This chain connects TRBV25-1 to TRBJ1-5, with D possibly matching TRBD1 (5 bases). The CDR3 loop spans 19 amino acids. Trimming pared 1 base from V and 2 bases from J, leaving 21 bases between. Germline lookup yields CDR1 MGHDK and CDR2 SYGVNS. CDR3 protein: CASSEFEGREIYGNQPQHF. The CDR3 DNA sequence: TGTGCCAGCAGTGAATTCGAGGGGAGGGAAATATATGGCAATCAGCCCCAGCATTTT.

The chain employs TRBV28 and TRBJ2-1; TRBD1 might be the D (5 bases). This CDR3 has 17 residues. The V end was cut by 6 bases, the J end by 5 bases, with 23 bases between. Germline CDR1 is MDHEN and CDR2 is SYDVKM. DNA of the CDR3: TGTGCCAGCAGGTATCGGCGAAGTAGGGGAAAGGACAATGAGCAGTTCTTC. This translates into CASRYRRSRGKDNEQFF.

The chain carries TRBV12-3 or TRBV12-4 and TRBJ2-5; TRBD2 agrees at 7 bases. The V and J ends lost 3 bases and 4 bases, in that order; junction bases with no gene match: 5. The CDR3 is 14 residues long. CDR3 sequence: CASSFGSGGETQYF. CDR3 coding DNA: TGTGCCAGCAGTTTCGGGTCGGGGGGAGAGACCCAGTACTTC.

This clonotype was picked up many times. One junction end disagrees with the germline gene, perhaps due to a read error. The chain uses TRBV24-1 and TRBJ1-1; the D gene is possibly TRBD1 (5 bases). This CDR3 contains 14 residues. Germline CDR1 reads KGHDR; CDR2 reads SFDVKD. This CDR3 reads CATRGDGEYTEASF. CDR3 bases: TGTGCCACCAGGGGGGACGGAGAGTACACTGAAGCTTCCTTT.

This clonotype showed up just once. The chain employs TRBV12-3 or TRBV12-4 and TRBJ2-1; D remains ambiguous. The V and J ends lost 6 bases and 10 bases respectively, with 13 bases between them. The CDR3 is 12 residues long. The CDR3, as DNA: TGTGCCAGCAGGGACCAGTTCGGAGAGCAGTTCTTC. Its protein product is CASRDQFGEQFF.

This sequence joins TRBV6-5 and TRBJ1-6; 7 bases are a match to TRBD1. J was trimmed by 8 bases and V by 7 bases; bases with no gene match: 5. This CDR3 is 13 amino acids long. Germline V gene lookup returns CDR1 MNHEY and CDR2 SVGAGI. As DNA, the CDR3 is TGTGCCAGCACCCGGGACAGAGATTCACCCCTCCACTTT. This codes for CASTRDRDSPLHF.

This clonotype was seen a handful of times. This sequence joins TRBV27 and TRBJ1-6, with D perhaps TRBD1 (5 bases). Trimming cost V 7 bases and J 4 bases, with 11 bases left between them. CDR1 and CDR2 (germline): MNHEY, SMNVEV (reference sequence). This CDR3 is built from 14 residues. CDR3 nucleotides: TGTGCCAGCATGGGGGGTCAGTATAATTCACCCCTCCACTTT. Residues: CASMGGQYNSPLHF.